This T cell receptor beta chain was retrieved from a study of long-term antiretroviral therapy in people with HIV. The wider study: The 2015 immediate-ART recommendation was preceded by the earliest samples by about a decade.

Every donor contributed at least one pre-ART and at least two post-ART PBMC samples. The immunoSEQ assay was v3.0, run at survey level. Clones were read by immunoSEQ multiplex PCR, and TCRdb kept only the in-frame ones, dropping some. The sample holds approximately 16,000 clones, over 75% seen once. V shed 3 bases and J 1 base; nucleotides not matched to a gene: 9. The CDR3 runs to 16 residues. Germline CDR1 reads SGHNT; CDR2 reads YYREEE (reference sequence). The table lists this clone with a count of one. Its antigen is unknown. Whole-study findings and limits: Once patients were on ART, diversity went higher but still fell short of transplant donor controls.

The chain uses TRBV5-4 and TRBJ2-7; 8 nucleotides line up with TRBD1. The TCR sequence derives from a man under 40 with HIV. Sequenced material: unsorted PBMCs, taken roughly 1.3 years before starting antiretroviral therapy. The CDR3 reads CASSYTGQGLSYEQYF. In DNA, the CDR3 is TGTGCCAGCAGCTATACCGGACAGGGCTTATCCTACGAGCAGTACTTC.